In its sample, the clone carrying this T cell receptor beta chain was seen many times. The antigen is undetermined. The entry originates in a study of regulatory T cells in long-lasting Graves disease. Turning to the study itself: The criterion for persistent Graves' disease was over 5 years of antithyroid drugs with positive TSH receptor antibodies. Study-wide findings and caveats: Possibly, too few samples lowered accuracy. Persistent cases of Graves' showed reduced TCR diversity relative to newly diagnosed patients. Among the persistent patients, about 3,000 public clonotypes were shared, more than the approximately 970 shared among new patients.

With iRepertoire HTBI primers and Arm-PCR of CDR3 regions, TCR beta libraries were built. TCRdb used MiXCR to reprocess the multiplex PCR reads, holding one entry per CDR3 protein. The data hold hundreds of thousands of distinct CDR3 sequences, with approximately 29% observed a single time. The CDR3 is 15 residues long. Germline trimming cut 5 bases from V and 6 bases from J; bases unmatched to any gene: 8. Per germline, CDR1 SNHLY and CDR2 FYNNEI. Regarding time point: persistent/refractory GD, antithyroid drugs over 5 years with positive TRAb. RNA isolated from PBMCs was used to make the TCR library.

The chain carries TRBV2 and TRBJ2-7; 12 nucleotides agree with TRBD2. The clonotype was recovered from a female donor with Graves disease. The sample consisted of peripheral blood mononuclear cells (PBMCs), taken when the disease was refractory, from a patient treated with antithyroid drugs. The CDR3: CASSTLAGGPVEQYF. The CDR3 DNA is TGTGCCAGCAGTACCCTAGCGGGAGGGCCTGTCGAGCAGTACTTC.